Each of the 10 T cell receptor beta chains below was sequenced from the same sample in a study of T-cell reconstitution after alpha-beta-depleted transplantation in children. A TCRbeta library incorporating unique molecular identifiers was prepared. TCRdb re-derived calls from the PCR reads in MiXCR, one entry per CDR3 protein. The sample comprises around 400,000 distinct CDR3 sequences, roughly 21% of which are singletons, and 3.8% rests with the top ten. Material: PBMCs from the stem cell graft donor, obtained from the stem cell graft. Receptor source: a human donor who donated a stem cell graft to a child with acute myeloid leukemia.

This chain joins TRBV24-1 and TRBJ2-1, with 12 bases that match TRBD2. The J segment lost 5 bases and the V segment lost 4 bases, leaving 8 bases of the junction unmatched. The CDR3 is 17 residues long. Germline V gene data show CDR1 as KGHDR and CDR2 as SFDVKD. The chain's CDR3 is CATSDPRTSGADNEQFF. CDR3 sequence (DNA): TGTGCCACCAGTGACCCTAGGACTAGCGGGGCCGACAATGAGCAGTTCTTC.

This clonotype has at least ten counts. The gene calls are TRBV29-1 and TRBJ2-1, with D tentatively TRBD1 (5 bases). V lost 6 bases and J 4 bases, leaving 7 bases between the germline ends. Germline V gene sequence: CDR1 SQVTM, CDR2 ANQGSEA. The CDR3 runs to 11 residues. The CDR3 DNA reads as TGCAGCGTAACAGGATACAATGAGCAGTTCTTC. This encodes CSVTGYNEQFF.

This clonotype was counted only a few times. The chain carries TRBV6-5 and TRBJ2-2, with 7 nucleotides matching TRBD2. Germline-derived CDR1 and CDR2 are MNHEY and SVGAGI. The CDR3 covers 15 residues. The V and J ends lost 3 bases and 1 base, in that order; junction bases with no gene match: 2. In DNA form, the CDR3 reads TGTGCCAGCAGTTATGGCGGGGGGAACACCGGGGAGCTGTTTTTT. Translating it yields CASSYGGGNTGELFF.

This clonotype has just a few counts. V is TRBV12-3 or TRBV12-4 and J is TRBJ2-2; 10 nucleotides match TRBD2. Trimming at V came to 2 bases and at J to 8 bases, leaving 8 bases not matched to a gene. The CDR3 totals 16 residues. The CDR3 DNA follows: TGTGCCAGCAGTTTATATATTAGCGGGAGGTCAGGGGAGCTGTTTTTT. It is translated as CASSLYISGRSGELFF.

The rearrangement joins TRBV7-2 to TRBJ1-1; a possible D gene is TRBD1 (5 bases). The ends were cut back, 1 base at V and 7 bases at J, with 10 bases in the middle. Looked up from germline, CDR1 is SGHTA and CDR2 is FQGNSA. The CDR3 is made up of 13 amino acids. Written as DNA, the CDR3 is TGTGCCAGCAGCTTAGGTCAGGGAGGTGAAGCTTTCTTT. Its translation: CASSLGQGGEAFF.

With regard to this clonotype: At one end, the junction sequence differs from germline, possibly due to a read error. DNA for the CDR3: TGTGCCTCCAGCAGGAGCAGGGATCCTGAAGCTTTCTTT. This translates into CASSRSRDPEAFF. The V call is TRBV15, the J call TRBJ1-1; a possible D gene is TRBD1 (5 bases). Germline V lookup: CDR1 LNHNV, CDR2 YYDKDF (reference sequence). This CDR3 is built from 13 residues.

This clonotype was picked up a small number of times. This chain joins TRBV7-6 and TRBJ2-7; 7 bases match TRBD1. Trimming at V came to 4 bases and at J to 2 bases, leaving 8 bases not matched to a gene. The CDR3 length is 15 residues. Germline CDR1 is SGHVS and CDR2 is FNYEAQ. This CDR3 reads CASSSEGTVTYEQYF. Here the CDR3 DNA reads TGTGCCAGCAGCTCAGAAGGGACAGTTACCTACGAGCAGTACTTC.

This clonotype was detected only a few times. This rearrangement joins TRBV20-1 to TRBJ2-7; no firm D call. The V gene's germline CDR1 is DFQATT and CDR2 SNEGSKA (reference sequence). The CDR3 sequence is 11 residues long. The germline V and J ends were trimmed by 3 bases and 3 bases, with 6 bases remaining between them. The CDR3 region is CSAREYYEQYF. The CDR3 DNA follows: TGCAGTGCTAGGGAGTACTACGAGCAGTACTTC.

There are many counts of this clonotype. The chain is built from TRBV20-1 and TRBJ2-7; 8 bases match TRBD2. Germline CDR1 reads DFQATT; CDR2 reads SNEGSKA (reference sequence). The CDR3 has 14 amino acids. The V segment lost 3 bases and the J segment 7 bases; nucleotides outside the gene matches: 11. The CDR3 DNA follows: TGCAGTGCTAGTACTCAGCGGGAGTTTGGGGAGCAGTACTTC. Residues: CSASTQREFGEQYF.

This clonotype was detected ten times or more. This chain uses TRBV12-3 or TRBV12-4 with TRBJ2-2; D is undetermined. This CDR3 comprises 11 residues. V gave up 3 bases and J gave up 9 bases, with 5 bases separating them. The CDR3 here is CASSFIRELFF. The CDR3 coding sequence is TGTGCCAGCAGTTTTATCAGGGAGCTGTTTTTT.